The source of this TCR beta chain is a study of blood T cell repertoires in COVID-19. This CDR3 contains 13 residues. Germline CDR1 reads SQVTM; CDR2 reads ANQGSEA. Trimming cost V 7 bases and J 0 bases; bases outside gene matches: 5. Profiled with immunoSEQ multiplex PCR; TCRdb holds only in-frame clones, not every one. The sample includes a few hundred thousand clones, more than 70% of them seen just once. This rearrangement joins TRBV29-1 to TRBJ1-1; 7 bases are shared with TRBD1. This sequence was found in a man aged 25-45 years with acute COVID-19. The sequencing sample was made of PBMCs or T cells enriched from blood (not recorded which). The CDR3 sequence is CSALQGVNTEAFF. CDR3 DNA sequence: TGCAGCGCATTGCAGGGGGTGAACACTGAAGCTTTCTTT.